This TCR beta chain is from a study of patients and donors after allogeneic stem cell transplantation. The CDR3 consists of 15 residues. CDR1 SGDLS and CDR2 YYNGEE come from the germline V gene. V shed 0 bases and J shed 5 bases, with 12 bases lying between them. By its share, this clonotype is large (0.1 to 1%). TCRdb redid the calling of the RT-PCR reads with MiXCR, one entry per CDR3 protein. The sample lists 400 or so distinct CDR3 sequences; about 1.2% were seen once. The sample taken for sequencing was blood, either unsorted or a sorted T cell fraction (not recorded which). The chain links TRBV9 to TRBJ2-4, with D tentatively TRBD2 (5 bases). This clonotype originated in a human donor who was either an allogeneic HSCT recipient or a stem cell or donor lymphocyte infusion donor (not recorded which). It is not recorded whose cells these are; they may come from a transplant donor. The CDR3 here is CASSVGVGSENIQYF. CDR3 in DNA: TGTGCCAGCAGCGTAGGGGTGGGGAGCGAAAACATTCAGTACTTC.